This is a list of T cell receptor beta chains from one sample in a study of CD8 T cells in Susac syndrome. TCRdb re-analysed the immunoSEQ multiplex PCR reads in MiXCR, keeping a single row per CDR3 protein. The sample consists of more than 150,000 distinct CDR3 sequences, approximately 94% of them appearing once. The source material was CD8+ T cells from PBMCs. Receptor source: a human donor with multiple sclerosis. CDR3s include the opening cysteine and the closing phenylalanine or tryptophan. D genes are given only for firm matches. Rows may omit the clone size; those that give it use once, few, many or a size class.

abundance,j_gene,v_gene,d_gene,CDR3nt,CDR3aa
NA,TRBJ2-7,TRBV20-1,NA,TGCAGTGCTAGGCCGGGGATACGCTCCTACGAGCAGTACTTC,CSARPGIRSYEQYF
NA,TRBJ2-6,TRBV9,NA,TGTGCCAGCCGGGGCGGCAACGTCCTGACTTTC,CASRGGNVLTF
NA,TRBJ1-2,TRBV29-1,NA,TGCAGCGTTGAAGATCGCGACCTCCCCCGTGGCGTACGTGGCTACACCTTC,CSVEDRDLPRGVRGYTF
NA,TRBJ2-2,TRBV29-1,TRBD1,TGCAGCGTCCCCGGACAGGGATGGACCGGGGAGCTGTTTTTT,CSVPGQGWTGELFF
NA,TRBJ2-2,TRBV20-1,TRBD1,TGCAGTGCTTACTACAGGGGCCCCCGCTTAGGCACCGGGGAGCTGTTTTTT,CSAYYRGPRLGTGELFF
NA,TRBJ2-6,TRBV28,NA,TGTGCCAGCACTAACGGACAGCTTTTCTCTGGGGCCAACGTCCTGACTTTC,CASTNGQLFSGANVLTF
NA,TRBJ2-7,TRBV5-1,TRBD1,TGCGCCAGCAGCTCCGGGACAGGTTTCTCCTACGAGCAGTACTTC,CASSSGTGFSYEQYF
NA,TRBJ1-1,TRBV7-2,TRBD1,TGTGCCAGCAGCCAACAGGGGTTTCGGGCTGAAGCTTTCTTT,CASSQQGFRAEAFF
NA,TRBJ2-7,TRBV20-1,TRBD1,TGCAGTGCTACGGACAGGGGGACCTACGAGCAGTACTTC,CSATDRGTYEQYF
NA,TRBJ2-7,TRBV20-1,NA,TGCAGTGCTAGAGAGTCGGGACCCTTCTCCTACGAGCAGTACTTC,CSARESGPFSYEQYF
NA,TRBJ1-5,TRBV3-1,NA,TGTGCCAGCAGCCGCGGGTTCAATAGCAATCAGCCCCAGCATTTT,CASSRGFNSNQPQHF
NA,TRBJ2-7,TRBV30,TRBD2,TGTGCCTCTGCGGACCCCCTAGCGGGGGGGCCCTACGAGCAGTACTTC,CASADPLAGGPYEQYF
NA,TRBJ2-7,TRBV9,NA,TGTGCCAGCAGCGTAGATCAGGGATTGTACGAGCAGTACTTC,CASSVDQGLYEQYF
NA,TRBJ2-1,TRBV7-6,NA,TGTGCCAGCAGCTTATACGGGGCTGGAGTCAATGAGCAGTTCTTC,CASSLYGAGVNEQFF
NA,TRBJ1-2,TRBV3-1,TRBD1,TGTGCCAGCAGCCAACGACAGGGGGATCGTCGTGGCTACACCTTC,CASSQRQGDRRGYTF
NA,TRBJ1-1,TRBV10-3,NA,TGTGCCCACCGGGGCCCAGGGCTGAACACTGAAGCTTTCTTT,CAHRGPGLNTEAFF
few,TRBJ2-7,TRBV27,TRBD1,TGTGCCAGCAGTCCGAGCAGGGGGTACGAGCAGTACTTC,CASSPSRGYEQYF
NA,TRBJ2-3,TRBV12-3/TRBV12-4,NA,TGTGCCAGCAGTTATCAGGGTGGAACAGATACGCAGTATTTT,CASSYQGGTDTQYF
NA,TRBJ1-1,TRBV20-1,TRBD1,TGCAGTGCTGGGAGGGGGCGGCGGACTGAAGCTTTCTTT,CSAGRGRRTEAFF
NA,TRBJ2-7,TRBV15,NA,TGTGCCACCAGCAGAGACGGGGGATCCCACGAGCAGTACTTC,CATSRDGGSHEQYF
NA,TRBJ2-1,TRBV7-9,NA,TGTGCCAGCAACTACAGGGCCCCCGCGGAGCAGTTCTTC,CASNYRAPAEQFF
once,TRBJ2-7,TRBV25-1,NA,TGTGCCAGCAGTGAATGGGGAGAAGCCTACGAGCAGTACTTC,CASSEWGEAYEQYF
NA,TRBJ1-6,TRBV27,NA,TGTGCCAGCACCGGGGGGGGTCGAAATTCACCCCTCCACTTT,CASTGGGRNSPLHF
NA,TRBJ2-7,TRBV9,TRBD1,TGTGCCAGCAGCGTGAGTGGGACAGGTGCCTACGAGCAGTACTTC,CASSVSGTGAYEQYF
NA,TRBJ1-6,TRBV9,TRBD1,TGTGCCAGCAGCCGAACAGGGGTGGGTAATTCACCCCTCCACTTT,CASSRTGVGNSPLHF
NA,TRBJ2-7,TRBV4-1,NA,TGCGCCAGCAGCCACCAGGACGGGTACGAGCAGTACTTC,CASSHQDGYEQYF
NA,TRBJ2-7,TRBV28,TRBD1,TGTGCCAGCACCCGGGACAGCACCTACGAGCAGTACTTC,CASTRDSTYEQYF
once,TRBJ2-1,TRBV5-1,TRBD1,TGCGCCAGCAGTGGGACGGACAGGGGTTTCTATGAGCAGTTCTTC,CASSGTDRGFYEQFF